Listed below are T cell receptor beta chains from one sample, sequenced in a study of response to subunit inactivated influenza vaccine. TCRdb re-called the RT-PCR reads with MiXCR, one entry per CDR3 protein. The top ten hold roughly 14% of the sample, which has about 500,000 distinct CDR3 sequences, roughly 13% seen once. The starting material was PBMCs from blood, obtained 45 days after vaccination. The receptors were gathered from a man aged 45-65 years who received an inactivated influenza vaccine. Both conserved end residues are part of each CDR3. A D gene is named only where the DNA matches it firmly. Some rows have no size entry. The others give once, few or many, or a class for an expanded clone.

v_gene	abundance	j_gene	d_gene	CDR3aa	CDR3nt
TRBV6-2/TRBV6-3	-	TRBJ2-7	-	CASSYGLLRVGSYEQYF	TGTGCCAGCAGTTACGGGCTGCTGAGGGTTGGATCCTACGAGCAGTACTTC
TRBV5-6	-	TRBJ2-7	TRBD1	CASSPWTGAKYEQYF	TGTGCCAGCAGCCCATGGACAGGGGCGAAATACGAGCAGTACTTC
TRBV7-9	-	TRBJ1-1	-	CASSQSGGFTEAFF	TGTGCCAGCAGCCAAAGTGGGGGTTTCACTGAAGCTTTCTTT
TRBV25-1	-	TRBJ2-7	TRBD1	CASSHQRQGAREQYF	TGTGCCAGCAGCCACCAACGGCAGGGGGCTCGCGAGCAGTACTTC
TRBV29-1	-	TRBJ2-5	TRBD2	CSVLPSLAGRGTQYF	TGCAGCGTTCTTCCGAGTCTAGCGGGCAGGGGGACCCAGTACTTC
TRBV7-9	-	TRBJ1-1	TRBD1	CASSPGDRSNTEAFF	TGTGCCAGCAGCCCCGGGGACAGGTCGAACACTGAAGCTTTCTTT
TRBV12-3/TRBV12-4	few	TRBJ2-1	-	CASNLRTALNEQFF	TGTGCCAGCAATCTTCGGACTGCCCTCAATGAGCAGTTCTTC
TRBV2	-	TRBJ2-7	-	CASRQTYEQYF	TGTGCCAGCCGACAGACTTACGAGCAGTACTTC
TRBV5-1	many	TRBJ1-2	TRBD1	CASSSGQGNYGYTF	TGTGCCAGCAGTTCCGGACAGGGTAACTATGGCTACACCTTC
TRBV5-1	few	TRBJ1-2	-	CASRRGVGPNYGYTF	TGCGCCAGCAGACGCGGAGTGGGACCTAACTATGGCTACACCTTC
TRBV5-1	many	TRBJ2-7	-	CASRELSSYEQYF	TGCGCCAGCCGGGAGTTGAGCTCCTACGAGCAGTACTTC
TRBV12-3/TRBV12-4	few	TRBJ2-7	TRBD1	CASRRTGLSYEQYF	TGTGCCAGCAGGCGGACAGGGTTATCCTACGAGCAGTACTTC
TRBV20-1	few	TRBJ2-3	-	CSAGETRDTQYF	TGCAGTGCCGGGGAGACGAGGGATACGCAGTATTTT
TRBV4-3	-	TRBJ2-3	TRBD2	CASSQEALAARTDTQYF	TGCGCCAGCAGCCAAGAAGCACTAGCGGCGCGCACAGATACGCAGTATTTT
TRBV12-3/TRBV12-4	few	TRBJ1-1	TRBD1	CASSLLQGTEAFF	TGTGCCAGCAGTCTTTTACAGGGGACTGAAGCTTTCTTT
TRBV6-5	few	TRBJ1-1	-	CASSWGETEAFF	TGTGCCAGCAGTTGGGGTGAGACTGAAGCTTTCTTT